This T cell receptor (beta chain) was recorded in a study of CD8+CD57+ T cells in acquired aplastic anemia. TCR beta VDJ and CDR3 profiling used genomic DNA as template. Each CDR3 protein is one row after TCRdb ran MiXCR on the reads. Among 450,000 to 600,000 distinct CDR3 sequences listed, around 32% were seen once. This clonotype was counted at least ten times. Before being chosen for sequencing, patients had shown CD8+CD57+ cell expansion by flow cytometry. With 0 bases removed from V and 6 bases from J, the gap between germline ends came to 9 bases. This CDR3 comprises 15 residues. The germline CDR1 and CDR2 sequences are LNHDA and SQIVND (reference sequence).

The TCR sequence derives from a human donor with aplastic anemia. The chain combines TRBV19 with TRBJ1-6; D remains ambiguous. Input material: sorted CD4+, CD8+, or CD8+CD57+ T cells (not recorded which) from PBMCs. CDR3 loop: CASSIEGGVNSPLHF. The CDR3 nucleotides are TGTGCCAGTAGTATAGAGGGAGGAGTTAATTCACCCCTCCACTTT.